Each of the 5 T cell receptor beta chains below was sequenced from the same sample in a study of tumor-infiltrating lymphocytes in primary liver carcinoma. The study co-extracted DNA and RNA from roughly 20-30 mg of unsorted bulk tissue. Total RNA amounting to 500 ng was the source from which TCR beta cDNA was made with a constant-region primer. Construction of TCR beta libraries relied on three successive nested multiplex PCR rounds employing slightly modified ARM-PCR. TRBV1-TRBV30 forward primers and a C-beta reverse primer were used in the first two PCR rounds, which each ran for ten to eleven cycles. One entry per CDR3 protein results from TCRdb running MiXCR on the multiplex PCR reads. This sample carries 65,000 to 80,000 distinct CDR3 sequences, over 60% of them seen once, and the ten largest clones take 25% to 35%. Sequencing used liver tumor tissue from sampling region 4. Stated subset: tumor region T4, right-lateral pole. These receptors originate from a man in his forties or fifties with primary liver carcinoma and hepatitis B virus infection.

A remark on this clonotype: One end of the junction does not line up with germline, which may come from a read error. The rearrangement uses TRBV10-3 and TRBJ1-2, with a weak D call TRBD1 (5 bases). CDR3 length: 14 residues. Germline assignment: CDR1 ENHRY and CDR2 SYGVKD. For the CDR3, the DNA is TGTACCATCGGGACGGGGAACGGGGACTATGGCTACACCTTC. The encoded protein is CTIGTGNGDYGYTF.

To note about this clonotype: A much bigger clone sits one base away, suggesting this may be a read error. V gene TRBV5-1 combines with J gene TRBJ1-1; D call uncertain. The CDR3 sequence is 14 residues long. Germline V gene sequence: CDR1 SGHRS, CDR2 YFSETQ. CDR3: CASSLAGRNIEAFF. CDR3 coding DNA: TGCGCCAGCAGCTTGGCAGGCAGGAACATTGAAGCTTTCTTT.

The chain couples TRBV5-1 to TRBJ2-3; D is ambiguous. The germline V gene has CDR1 SGHRS and CDR2 YFSETQ. The length of the CDR3 is 14 residues. V lost 4 bases to trimming and J lost 1 base, with 10 bases between them. The CDR3 bases are TGCGCCAGCAGCAAGCATTCAGGCACAGATACGCAGTATTTT. Amino acids: CASSKHSGTDTQYF.

The chain links TRBV9 to TRBJ1-4; D is ambiguous. Germline V CDR1 and CDR2: SGDLS, YYNGEE. Trimming stripped 4 bases from V and 0 bases from J, with 10 bases between. This CDR3 spans 15 amino acids. The CDR3 region is CASSSEPTTNEKLFF. The DNA of the CDR3 is TGTGCCAGCAGCTCTGAGCCGACAACTAATGAAAAACTGTTTTTT.

The rearrangement links TRBV7-9 to TRBJ2-7, with 8 positions matching TRBD2. CDR3 size: 15 residues. CDR1 is SEHNR, CDR2 FQNEAQ, per germline (reference sequence). Here the CDR3 reads CTGSKRGRQNYEQYF. In DNA, the CDR3 is TGTACCGGCAGTAAGCGGGGGAGACAGAACTACGAGCAGTACTTC. Using reference TRBV7-9 and TRBJ2-7 for the parts outside the CDR3, the full variable domain is DTGVSQNPRHKITKRGQNVTFRCDPISEHNRLYWYRQTLGQGPEFLTYFQNEAQLEKSRLLSDRFSAERPKGSFSTLEIQRTEQGDSAMYLCTGSKRGRQNYEQYFGPGTRLTVT.